This T cell receptor beta chain was captured by sequencing in a study of blood T cell repertoires in COVID-19. At the level of the study: From the United States, Italy and Spain came samples of acute and convalescent COVID-19. Nucleic acid was either cDNA or gDNA, and it came from T cells, B-cell-depleted T cells, or PBMCs.

Original processing notes: Reference gene primer amplification gave estimated nucleated cell counts. Measured with immunoSEQ multiplex PCR; TCRdb has only the in-frame clones, and not every one. V and J calls plus clone size are reproduced from that table; the DNA served to infer D and trimming. The data contain 130,000 to 150,000 clones, under 80% of them singletons. Germline V lookup: CDR1 MGHRA, CDR2 YSYEKL. The ends lost 3 bases at V and 10 bases at J; junction bases unmatched: 5. The length of the CDR3 is 15 residues. The count of this clone is one. The chain joins TRBV4-1 to TRBJ2-1; 14 nucleotides agree with TRBD2. This TCR derives from an older man with acute or convalescent COVID-19. The sequencing input was peripheral blood. For the CDR3, the DNA is TGCGCCAGCAGCCAGGGACTAGCGGGGGTAAAGGAGCAGTTCTTC. The encoded protein is CASSQGLAGVKEQFF.